The 28 T cell receptor beta chains reported below all come from one sample, sequenced in a study of regulatory T cells in long-lasting Graves disease. Building of the TCR beta libraries involved iRepertoire HTBI primers and Arm-PCR of CDR3 regions. TCRdb re-derived calls from the multiplex PCR reads in MiXCR, one entry per CDR3 protein. The sample shows 400,000 or so distinct CDR3 sequences, about a quarter of them seen only once. Sample time point: persistent/refractory GD, antithyroid drugs over 5 years with positive TRAb. RNA from PBMCs was the source of the TCR library. This specimen was peripheral blood mononuclear cells (PBMCs), taken when the disease was refractory, from a patient treated with antithyroid drugs. The receptors come from a female donor with Graves disease.

This clonotype was detected once. A much larger clone sits a single nucleotide away, making a read error possible. The DNA of the CDR3 is TGTGCCAGCAGTTACTCGAATCTGCCCCCAAGGAGCCCCTACGAGCAGTACTTC. Translating gives CASSYSNLPPRSPYEQYF. The chain uses TRBV6-2 or TRBV6-3 and TRBJ2-7; no clear D. V was cut by 0 bases and J by 2 bases, with 20 bases left in between. CDR3 length: 18 amino acids. CDR1 MNHEY and CDR2 SVGEGT come from the germline V gene.

On this clonotype: An end of the junction differs from the germline gene, which may be a read error. The gene calls are TRBV24-1 and TRBJ1-1; 7 bases are a match to TRBD1. This CDR3 spans 13 amino acids. Germline V gene lookup returns CDR1 KGHDR and CDR2 SFDVKD. Here the CDR3 reads CATSDWGGRGAVF. The CDR3 DNA reads as TGTGCCACCAGTGATTGGGGTGGCAGGGGGGCGGTCTTT.

About this clonotype: A much larger clone lies a single base off, so this may be a read error. This chain uses TRBV7-2 with TRBJ2-7; 11 positions match TRBD2. The CDR3 runs 16 residues. Per the germline V gene, CDR1 is SGHTA and CDR2 is FQGNSA. V trimming: 4 bases; J trimming: 7 bases; junction bases outside the gene matches: 12. CDR3 residues: CASSSMTSGMYNEQYF. The CDR3, as DNA: TGTGCCAGCAGCTCGATGACTAGCGGGATGTACAATGAGCAGTACTTC.

The chain combines TRBV19 with TRBJ1-1; 8 nucleotides align to TRBD1. Losses at the gene ends were 7 bases for V and 3 bases for J; bases not matched to a gene: 7. Germline assignment: CDR1 LNHDA and CDR2 SQIVND (reference sequence). This CDR3 contains 14 residues. The CDR3 is CASTIRGHDTEAFF. The CDR3 DNA follows: TGTGCCAGTACTATCAGGGGGCACGACACTGAAGCTTTCTTT. Full variable domain (remainder filled in from reference TRBV19 and TRBJ1-1): DGGITQSPKYLFRKEGQNVTLSCEQNLNHDAMYWYRQDPGQGLRLIYYSQIVNDFQKGDIAEGYSVSREKKESFPLTVTSAQKNPTAFYLCASTIRGHDTEAFFGQGTRLTVV.

This clonotype was detected ten times or more. This chain links TRBV12-3 or TRBV12-4 with TRBJ2-7; maybe TRBD1 (6 bases). V was clipped by 4 bases and J by 2 bases, with 12 bases between them. This CDR3 spans 14 amino acids. The CDR3 DNA is TGTGCCAGCAGTTCAACCGGGACACCCTACGAGCAGTACTTC. This codes for CASSSTGTPYEQYF.

The gene calls are TRBV28 and TRBJ2-7; D is ambiguous. The CDR3 is 14 amino acids. Germline CDR1 and CDR2: MDHEN and SYDVKM. The ends were cut back, 4 bases at V and 2 bases at J, with 12 bases in the middle. CDR3 nucleotides: TGTGCCAGCAGTTCAGGCTACGGCCCCTACGAGCAGTACTTC. This encodes CASSSGYGPYEQYF.

This clonotype was counted a few times. The chain employs TRBV6-2 or TRBV6-3 and TRBJ2-2; D is undetermined. CDR1 MNHEY and CDR2 SVGEGT come from the germline V gene. The V end lost 0 bases, the J end lost 9 bases, and 14 bases lay between the germline ends. The CDR3 sequence is 15 residues long. This CDR3 is CASSYSGRTLRELFF. CDR3 nucleotides: TGTGCCAGCAGTTACTCGGGCAGGACCTTAAGGGAGCTGTTTTTT.

This clonotype was counted ten times or more. The V and J genes are TRBV5-1 and TRBJ1-2; 7 nucleotides align to TRBD1. This CDR3 has 15 residues. Germline V CDR1 and CDR2: SGHRS, YFSETQ. The junction had 6 bases not matched to a gene; V was cut back by 0 bases and J by 4 bases. The CDR3 DNA sequence: TGCGCCAGCAGCTTGGATAACAGGGGTTCCTATGGCTACACCTTC. Its translation: CASSLDNRGSYGYTF.

On this clonotype: Likely a read error: the CDR3 ends without its conserved phenylalanine or tryptophan. The chain carries TRBV15 and TRBJ1-5, with a weak D call TRBD1 (5 bases). The ends were cut back, 1 base at V and 7 bases at J, with 11 bases in the middle. The CDR3 consists of 14 residues. CDR1 LNHNV and CDR2 YYDKDF come from the germline V gene (reference sequence). Here the CDR3 DNA reads TGTGCCACCAGCAGAGTCGGGGGGGACCAGCCCCAGCATCTT. The encoded protein is CATSRVGGDQPQHL.

J is TRBJ1-6 and V is TRBV28, with TRBD1 matching over 7 bases. With V trimmed by 5 bases and J by 8 bases, 6 bases remained unmatched. From germline, CDR1 is MDHEN and CDR2 SYDVKM. The CDR3 covers 14 residues. This chain's CDR3 is CASSPITGDSPLHF. CDR3 nucleotide sequence: TGTGCCAGCAGTCCCATTACAGGGGATTCACCCCTCCACTTT.

A note on this clonotype: Relative to the germline gene, one junction end is altered; a read error may explain this. This rearrangement joins TRBV9 to TRBJ1-2; 8 bases match TRBD1. The CDR3 runs 14 residues. Germline CDR1 is SGDLS and CDR2 is YYNGEE. The DNA of the CDR3 is TGTGCCAGCAGCGTAGCCCCCGAGACAGGGGATCTAGCCTTC. The encoded protein is CASSVAPETGDLAF.

The rearrangement uses TRBV27 and TRBJ2-5; a possible D gene is TRBD2 (6 bases). The germline V gene encodes CDR1 MNHEY and CDR2 SMNVEV (reference sequence). The CDR3 is 14 amino acids. Trimming pared 8 bases from V and 4 bases from J, leaving 17 bases between. CDR3 coding DNA: TGTGCCAGCGCCCCCCAGCGGGCGGGAGAGACCCAGTACTTC. This codes for CASAPQRAGETQYF.

In DNA form, the CDR3 reads TGTGCCAGCAGTTTGGCGACAGGGGGCGCGGAGACCCAGTACTTC. Protein: CASSLATGGAETQYF. The chain links TRBV28 to TRBJ2-5; 10 bases are a match to TRBD1. The CDR3 spans 15 residues. The V gene's germline CDR1 is MDHEN and CDR2 SYDVKM. With V trimmed by 3 bases and J by 5 bases, 6 bases remained unmatched.

This clonotype was seen repeatedly, ten times or more. The chain couples TRBV7-2 to TRBJ2-5; 7 bases align to TRBD1. Trimming removed 2 bases from V and 3 bases from J; junction bases left unmatched: 6. CDR3 length: 15 residues. Germline CDR1 is SGHTA and CDR2 is FQGNSA. CDR3 sequence (DNA): TGTGCCAGCAGCTTACAGGGGGTGAGGGAAGAGACCCAGTACTTC. As protein: CASSLQGVREETQYF.

Comment on this clonotype: At one boundary the junction diverges from the germline segment, which might be a read error. The J gene is TRBJ2-2, the V gene TRBV6-5, with D tentatively TRBD2 (6 bases). CDR1 MNHEY and CDR2 SVGAGI come from the germline V gene. The CDR3 spans 13 residues. In nucleotides, the CDR3 is TGTGGCAGCAGTTATGGGGGGACCGGGGAGCTGTTTTTT. Residues: CGSSYGGTGELFF.

The chain carries TRBV11-2 and TRBJ1-3; D call uncertain. This CDR3 contains 17 residues. CDR1 SGHAT and CDR2 FQNNGV come from the germline V gene. Trimming pared 5 bases from V and 0 bases from J, leaving 17 bases between. The CDR3 sequence: CASSLTPRPHSGNTIYF. The CDR3, as DNA: TGTGCCAGCAGCCTAACCCCCCGGCCCCACTCTGGAAACACCATATATTTT.

This clonotype was seen only a few times. In DNA form, the CDR3 reads TGTGCCAGCAGTTTAGCGGGACAGGGGGCGCTGGACGGGGAGCTGTTTTTT. It translates to CASSLAGQGALDGELFF. The V and J genes are TRBV12-3 or TRBV12-4 and TRBJ2-2; TRBD1 matches 12 bases. The V gene end was trimmed by 0 bases and the J gene end by 7 bases; junction bases not matched to a gene: 6. This CDR3 contains 17 residues.

The chain uses TRBV10-3 and TRBJ2-1, with a possible D match to TRBD1 (5 bases). The CDR3 consists of 12 residues. Germline V gene lookup returns CDR1 ENHRY and CDR2 SYGVKD. Trimming left V 2 bases short and J 8 bases short, with 7 bases between. CDR3 bases: TGTGCCATCAGTGAGACAGGCGATGAGCAGTTCTTC. Its translation is CAISETGDEQFF.

V usage is TRBV6-2 or TRBV6-3 and J usage is TRBJ2-4; TRBD1 might be the D (6 bases). Per germline, CDR1 MNHEY and CDR2 SVGEGT. Deletions cut 7 bases from V and 2 bases from J, with 9 bases between. The CDR3 has 13 residues. The CDR3 spells CASTRDTKNIQYF. The CDR3 DNA is TGTGCCAGCACCCGGGACACCAAAAACATTCAGTACTTC.

The J gene is TRBJ1-2, the V gene TRBV6-5; D is perhaps TRBD1 (5 bases). This CDR3 region has 13 residues. Germline V gene lookup returns CDR1 MNHEY and CDR2 SVGAGI. Trimming cost V 4 bases and J 8 bases, with 14 bases left between them. CDR3 amino acids: CASSSASWGGYTF. The CDR3 DNA sequence: TGTGCCAGCAGTTCCGCTTCGTGGGGCGGCTACACCTTC.

This clonotype has at least ten counts. The rearrangement joins TRBV2 to TRBJ2-7; D is ambiguous. The CDR3 runs 12 residues. Trimming removed 5 bases at V and 4 bases at J, with 9 bases between. Germline V gene data show CDR1 as SNHLY and CDR2 as FYNNEI. CDR3 in DNA: TGTGCCAGCAGTACCGGGCGTTACGAGCAGTACTTC. Translation gives CASSTGRYEQYF.

This clonotype was seen many times. The rearrangement joins TRBV6-5 to TRBJ1-2; 10 bases agree with TRBD1. This CDR3 region has 14 residues. CDR1 is MNHEY, CDR2 SVGAGI, per germline. Trimming removed 4 bases from V and 6 bases from J; junction bases left unmatched: 5. CDR3 DNA: TGTGCCAGCAGTTCCCGGGACAGGGGACATGGCTACACCTTC. Protein: CASSSRDRGHGYTF.

The rearrangement uses TRBV27 and TRBJ2-7; 10 bases fit TRBD1. CDR1 and CDR2 from the germline V gene are MNHEY and SMNVEV (reference sequence). There are 15 residues in the CDR3. Germline trimming cut 6 bases from V and 0 bases from J; bases unmatched to any gene: 5. Here the CDR3 reads CASRDRTGGSYEQYF. CDR3 coding DNA: TGTGCCAGCAGAGATAGGACAGGGGGCTCCTACGAGCAGTACTTC.

This clonotype was counted many times. The chain links TRBV12-3 or TRBV12-4 to TRBJ2-7; TRBD2 matches at 8 bases. Trimming cost V 6 bases and J 6 bases; bases outside gene matches: 13. This CDR3 is built from 15 residues. The CDR3 DNA sequence: TGTGCCAGCAGCCACAAACCTCTCGGGGGGGGCGAGCAGTACTTC. Translated, it gives CASSHKPLGGGEQYF.

Concerning this clonotype itself: Without the conserved terminal phenylalanine or tryptophan, this CDR3 likely stems from a read error. This chain joins TRBV28 and TRBJ2-2; the match to TRBD1 covers 9 bases. The CDR3 sequence is 17 residues long. CDR1 MDHEN and CDR2 SYDVKM come from the germline V gene. Unmatched junction bases numbered 11, after V lost 5 bases and J lost 4 bases. For the CDR3, the DNA is TGTGCCAGCAGTACTACTGCGGGACAGGGCCCCACCGGGGAGCTGTTTTCT. It codes for CASSTTAGQGPTGELFS.

This clonotype was seen repeatedly, ten times or more. The V gene is TRBV2, the J gene TRBJ1-2, with TRBD1 matching 9 bases. Trimming removed 2 bases from V and 8 bases from J; junction bases left unmatched: 9. CDR3 size: 15 residues. Per the germline V gene, CDR1 is SNHLY and CDR2 is FYNNEI. The CDR3: CASSERGTGLGGYTF. Written as DNA, the CDR3 is TGTGCCAGCAGTGAAAGAGGGACAGGGCTCGGAGGCTACACCTTC.

This clonotype showed up many times. This chain joins TRBV24-1 and TRBJ1-4; D gene ambiguous. Trimming cost V 2 bases and J 6 bases, with 9 bases left between them. Germline V gene data show CDR1 as KGHDR and CDR2 as SFDVKD. The CDR3 is 14 amino acids. In DNA, the CDR3 is TGTGCCACCAGTGATTCGGGCTCTGATGAAAAACTGTTTTTT. Amino acid sequence: CATSDSGSDEKLFF.

This clonotype appeared many times. The V and J genes are TRBV5-5 and TRBJ2-7, with no clear D. This CDR3 is 14 amino acids long. Germline V gene sequence: CDR1 SGHKS, CDR2 YYEKEE (reference sequence). V dropped 3 bases and J dropped 0 bases, with 10 bases sitting between them. The CDR3: CASSYLADSYEQYF. The CDR3 region has the DNA TGTGCCAGCAGCTACCTCGCGGACTCCTACGAGCAGTACTTC.